This section outlines one T cell receptor beta chain sequence together with its context. Its antigen is not identified. The data stem from a study of graft-versus-host responses after intestinal transplantation. Study results and caveats: Subjects displaying graft-donor T cell macrochimerism possessed elevated graft-versus-host to host-versus-graft clonal ratios inside allografts. GvH clones occurred in recipient marrow; some first appeared in ileum or blood.

Data came from immunoSEQ multiplex PCR; TCRdb stores just in-frame clones and leaves some out. The sample lists more than 95,000 clones, 80% to 95% occurring once. This TCR was sampled from a human donor who received an intestinal transplant. The sample was unstimulated CD8+ T cells sorted from spleen or lymph node cells, taken before intestinal transplant.

As DNA, the CDR3 is TGTGCCAGCAGCTCAGGGCCAGAGGGGGCTGAAGCTTTCTTT. Translation: CASSSGPEGAEAFF. The chain carries TRBV7-6 and TRBJ1-1; a possible D gene is TRBD1 (6 bases). The ends were cut back, 4 bases at V and 6 bases at J, with 15 bases in the middle. Germline CDR1 and CDR2: SGHVS and FNYEAQ. The CDR3 totals 14 residues.